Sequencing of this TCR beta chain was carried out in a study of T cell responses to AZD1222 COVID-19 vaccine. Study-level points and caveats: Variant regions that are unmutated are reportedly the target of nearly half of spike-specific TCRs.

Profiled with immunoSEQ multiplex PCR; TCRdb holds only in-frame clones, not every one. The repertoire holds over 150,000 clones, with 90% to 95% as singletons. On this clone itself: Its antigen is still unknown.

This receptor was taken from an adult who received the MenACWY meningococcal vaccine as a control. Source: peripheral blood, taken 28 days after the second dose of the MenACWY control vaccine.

CDR3 in amino acids: CASSQDRGTQPQHF. The DNA for the CDR3 is TGCGCCAGCAGCCAAGACCGGGGGACCCAGCCCCAGCATTTT. J is TRBJ1-5 and V is TRBV4-1, with a tentative D call TRBD1 (5 bases). The germline V gene has CDR1 MGHRA and CDR2 YSYEKL. The CDR3 has 14 amino acids. Between the trimmed V and J ends, which lost 0 bases and 7 bases, there was a span of 10 bases.